Listed here are 25 T cell receptor beta chains from one sample, sequenced in a study of response to subunit inactivated influenza vaccine. TCRdb reprocessed the RT-PCR reads via MiXCR and lists one record per CDR3 protein. This table has fewer than 800,000 distinct CDR3 sequences, around 14% appearing once. This specimen was PBMCs from blood, taken 12 days after vaccination. These receptors all come from a man over 45 who received an inactivated influenza vaccine.

The J gene is TRBJ2-7, the V gene TRBV12-3 or TRBV12-4; D not certain. V was trimmed by 3 bases and J by 2 bases, leaving 8 bases between them. The CDR3 has 13 amino acids. CDR3 region: CASSFTETYEQYF. In DNA, the CDR3 is TGTGCCAGCAGTTTTACTGAGACCTACGAGCAGTACTTC.

This clonotype was seen only a few times. The rearrangement links TRBV27 to TRBJ2-7, with a weak D call TRBD1 (5 bases). Germline V gene lookup returns CDR1 MNHEY and CDR2 SMNVEV (reference sequence). The CDR3 consists of 18 residues. V gave up 0 bases and J gave up 3 bases, with 21 bases separating them. CDR3 amino acids: CASSLSSPGLTANYEQYF. Written as DNA, the CDR3 is TGTGCCAGCAGTTTATCGTCCCCTGGGTTGACAGCCAACTACGAGCAGTACTTC.

The chain couples TRBV7-2 to TRBJ2-7, with D unresolved. The CDR3 contains 16 residues. V was pared by 5 bases and J by 1 base, with 18 bases between. The V gene's germline CDR1 is SGHTA and CDR2 FQGNSA. CDR3 sequence (DNA): TGTGCCAGCAGCCGCCGGACCGTCGCCGTGTCCTACGAGCAGTACTTC. Translating gives CASSRRTVAVSYEQYF.

The chain has TRBV28 and TRBJ2-2, with 7 bases fitting TRBD1. The CDR3 runs to 15 residues. Germline CDR1 is MDHEN and CDR2 is SYDVKM. The ends lost 6 bases at V and 4 bases at J; junction bases unmatched: 8. The CDR3 coding sequence is TGTGCCAGCAGCCGGATGACAGGGTCCACCGGGGAGCTGTTTTTT. This codes for CASSRMTGSTGELFF. Combining the CDR3 with reference TRBV28 and TRBJ2-2 gives the whole variable domain DVKVTQSSRYLVKRTGEKVFLECVQDMDHENMFWYRQDPGLGLRLIYFSYDVKMKEKGDIPEGYSVSREKKERFSLILESASTNQTSMYLCASSRMTGSTGELFFGEGSRLTVL.

This clonotype was detected a few times. The V gene is TRBV4-2, the J gene TRBJ2-3; no clear D gene. V lost 0 bases and J 1 base, leaving 8 bases between the germline ends. The V gene's germline CDR1 is LGHNA and CDR2 YNFKEQ. The CDR3 has 15 residues. The CDR3 reads CASSQDPTRTDTQYF. The CDR3 DNA is TGTGCCAGCAGCCAAGATCCTACGCGCACAGATACGCAGTATTTT.

This clonotype was seen repeatedly, ten times or more. The genes are TRBV24-1 and TRBJ2-5, with 8 bases fitting TRBD1. The V gene's germline CDR1 is KGHDR and CDR2 SFDVKD. V dropped 4 bases and J dropped 3; count of bases not matched to a gene: 3. The CDR3 covers 14 residues. The CDR3 bases are TGTGCCACCAGTGACCCGGGACAGGAAGAGACCCAGTACTTC. This sequence encodes CATSDPGQEETQYF.

The chain links TRBV6-5 to TRBJ2-2; a weak D match, TRBD1 (5 bases). CDR1 and CDR2 from the germline V gene are MNHEY and SVGAGI. The V end was cut by 2 bases, the J end by 2 bases, with 12 bases between. The CDR3 covers 16 residues. The CDR3 protein is CASSYGDSLNTGELFF. The DNA for the CDR3 is TGTGCCAGCAGTTACGGTGACAGCCTAAACACCGGGGAGCTGTTTTTT.

This clonotype was observed a handful of times. In DNA form, the CDR3 reads TGCGCCAGCAGCCCACAGGGGGCAGGGAGTACAGATACGCAGTATTTT. Amino acids: CASSPQGAGSTDTQYF. The V and J genes are TRBV5-1 and TRBJ2-3; 9 bases fit TRBD1. J gave up 3 bases and V 4 bases, and 9 bases lay outside the gene matches. The CDR3 spans 16 residues. Germline assignment: CDR1 SGHRS and CDR2 YFSETQ.

The gene calls are TRBV3-1 and TRBJ2-1, with 9 bases matching TRBD2. Germline values: CDR1 LGHDT, CDR2 YNNKEL (reference sequence). The junction had 13 bases not matched to a gene; V was cut back by 1 base and J by 9 bases. The CDR3 runs to 17 residues. In DNA, the CDR3 is TGTGCCAGCAGCCAAGCCCTAGCGGGAAGCCGGGTCGGTGAGCAGTTCTTC. This encodes CASSQALAGSRVGEQFF.

V gene TRBV20-1 combines with J gene TRBJ2-7; TRBD1 aligns across 7 bases. The CDR3 is made up of 13 amino acids. V shed 4 bases and J 5 bases; nucleotides not matched to a gene: 8. The V gene's germline CDR1 is DFQATT and CDR2 SNEGSKA (reference sequence). The CDR3 DNA is TGCAGTGCTACATGGACAGGTTTTCACGAGCAGTACTTC. This translates into CSATWTGFHEQYF.

The rearrangement links TRBV28 to TRBJ2-7, with D perhaps TRBD1 (6 bases). Germline V gene data show CDR1 as MDHEN and CDR2 as SYDVKM. V was pared by 6 bases and J by 1 base, with 13 bases between. This CDR3 spans 14 amino acids. The CDR3 spells CASRRTVRSYEQYF. The CDR3 region has the DNA TGTGCCAGCAGGCGGACAGTTAGGTCCTACGAGCAGTACTTC.

V usage is TRBV20-1 and J usage is TRBJ2-7, with D perhaps TRBD1 (6 bases). The CDR3 is 14 amino acids. Germline V gene data show CDR1 as DFQATT and CDR2 as SNEGSKA (reference sequence). Trimming pared 6 bases from V and 5 bases from J, leaving 20 bases between. The CDR3 spells CSAKRGGGGHEQYF. CDR3 DNA sequence: TGCAGTGCCAAACGAGGGGGTGGTGGCCACGAGCAGTACTTC.

CDR3 DNA: TGCAGTGCTGGGTTCGGACCCTTTAACTATGGCTACACCTTC. The encoded protein is CSAGFGPFNYGYTF. J is TRBJ1-2 and V is TRBV20-1, with unresolved D. Trimming shortened V by 5 bases and J by 1 base, and 14 bases separated the two germline ends. This CDR3 spans 14 amino acids. The germline CDR1 and CDR2 sequences are DFQATT and SNEGSKA (reference sequence).

The chain is built from TRBV19 and TRBJ2-3; no reliable D call. The CDR3 is made up of 16 amino acids. CDR1 and CDR2 (germline): LNHDA, SQIVND (reference sequence). Trimming shortened V by 2 bases and J by 2 bases, and 14 bases separated the two germline ends. Written as DNA, the CDR3 is TGTGCCAGTAGTATATTTTCGGGTAGACACACAGATACGCAGTATTTT. Amino acids: CASSIFSGRHTDTQYF.

V is TRBV14 and J is TRBJ2-7; 15 bases map to TRBD2. Trimming at V came to 4 bases and at J to 5 bases, leaving 15 bases not matched to a gene. The CDR3 contains 19 residues. The germline V gene encodes CDR1 SGHDN and CDR2 FVKESK. The chain's CDR3 is CASSPLPPGLAGGGNEQYF. The CDR3 region has the DNA TGTGCCAGCAGCCCCCTCCCTCCGGGACTAGCGGGAGGTGGGAACGAGCAGTACTTC.

This clonotype was observed a few times. The rearrangement uses TRBV7-3 and TRBJ2-5; 15 positions agree with TRBD2. V lost 5 bases to trimming and J lost 5 bases; unmatched junction nucleotides: 6. Germline-derived CDR1 and CDR2 are SGHTA and FQGTGA. There are 16 residues in the CDR3. The CDR3 sequence is CASSIGLAGGRETQYF. CDR3 in DNA: TGTGCCAGCAGCATCGGACTAGCGGGAGGGCGGGAGACCCAGTACTTC.

Points on this clonotype: The germline gene is not matched at one end of the junction; a read error may be the cause. The genes are TRBV15 and TRBJ2-3, with 13 positions matching TRBD2. The germline CDR1 and CDR2 sequences are LNHNV and YYDKDF (reference sequence). This CDR3 is built from 16 residues. The CDR3 region has the DNA TGTGCCACCAGACCCACTAGCGGGGGGGACACAGATGCGCAGTATTTT. Amino acids: CATRPTSGGDTDAQYF. Based on the CDR3 plus reference TRBV15 and TRBJ2-3, the full variable domain is DAMVIQNPRYQVTQFGKPVTLSCSQTLNHNVMYWYQQKSSQAPKLLFHYYDKDFNNEADTPDNFQSRRPNTSFCFLDIRSPGLGDTAMYLCATRPTSGGDTDAQYFGPGTRLTVL.

In this sample, this clonotype turned up a few times. The chain uses TRBV10-2 and TRBJ2-2; TRBD1 agrees at 8 bases. After removal of 6 bases from V and 0 bases from J, the junction contained 3 bases not matched to a gene. Germline loops: CDR1 WSHSY, CDR2 SAAADI. This CDR3 spans 15 amino acids. CDR3 region: CASRRQGSNTGELFF. The DNA of the CDR3 is TGCGCCAGCAGAAGACAGGGGTCGAACACCGGGGAGCTGTTTTTT.

This clonotype was seen only a few times. The chain employs TRBV6-1 and TRBJ2-4, with D possibly matching TRBD2 (5 bases). Trimming left V 7 bases short and J 0 bases short, with 25 bases between. The CDR3 runs to 19 residues. Germline V lookup: CDR1 MNHNS, CDR2 SASEGT. The chain's CDR3 is CASTQTSPSADLAKNIQYF. The DNA for the CDR3 is TGTGCCAGCACTCAAACGTCCCCTTCGGCGGACTTAGCCAAAAACATTCAGTACTTC.

The V and J genes are TRBV27 and TRBJ2-4, with 9 bases fitting TRBD2. Germline trimming cut 2 bases from V and 4 bases from J; bases unmatched to any gene: 6. This CDR3 has 16 residues. CDR1 and CDR2 from the germline V gene are MNHEY and SMNVEV (reference sequence). The CDR3 DNA is TGTGCCAGCAGTTTACGAGCGGGAGGAAATAAAAACATTCAGTACTTC. The encoded protein is CASSLRAGGNKNIQYF.

This chain joins TRBV12-3 or TRBV12-4 and TRBJ1-5, with D perhaps matching TRBD1 (5 bases). CDR3 length equals 13 residues. V was pared by 6 bases and J by 6 bases, with 12 bases between. This CDR3 reads CASRAGNTQPQHF. In DNA form, the CDR3 reads TGTGCCAGCAGGGCAGGGAACACTCAGCCCCAGCATTTT.

J is TRBJ2-4 and V is TRBV7-2; D is uncertain. Germline V gives CDR1 SGHTA, CDR2 FQGNSA. Trimming pared 5 bases from V and 6 bases from J, leaving 17 bases between. The CDR3 is 15 amino acids. CDR3 amino acids: CASSRSTGSLNIQYF. The CDR3 coding sequence is TGTGCCAGCAGCCGGTCGACGGGCAGTTTAAACATTCAGTACTTC.

This clonotype was counted ten times or more. In DNA, the CDR3 is TGCGCCAGCAGCTTACAGGGAACTAATGAAAAACTGTTTTTT. Residues: CASSLQGTNEKLFF. V usage is TRBV5-1 and J usage is TRBJ1-4; D is perhaps TRBD1 (6 bases). Germline V gene lookup returns CDR1 SGHRS and CDR2 YFSETQ. V lost 2 bases, J lost 1 base, and 6 bases lay in between. The CDR3 covers 14 residues.

This clonotype has a handful of counts. The chain is built from TRBV25-1 and TRBJ2-1, with 10 bases matching TRBD2. CDR1 and CDR2 (germline): MGHDK, SYGVNS. Unmatched junction bases numbered 2, after V lost 2 bases and J lost 4 bases. The CDR3 is 15 amino acids. The CDR3 protein is CASSEGLAEYNEQFF. The DNA for the CDR3 is TGTGCCAGCAGTGAAGGACTAGCGGAGTACAATGAGCAGTTCTTC. Complete variable domain (other parts from reference TRBV25-1 and TRBJ2-1): EADIYQTPRYLVIGTGKKITLECSQTMGHDKMYWYQQDPGMELHLIHYSYGVNSTEKGDLSSESTVSRIRTEHFPLTLESARPSHTSQYLCASSEGLAEYNEQFFGPGTRLTVL.

This chain links TRBV7-8 with TRBJ2-1; 10 bases align to TRBD2. The V and J ends lost 7 bases and 6 bases, in that order; junction bases with no gene match: 12. CDR3 size: 16 residues. Germline V gene data show CDR1 as SGHVS and CDR2 as FQNEAQ. The CDR3 sequence is CASKMESGRALNEQFF. CDR3 DNA: TGTGCCAGCAAAATGGAGAGCGGGAGGGCCCTCAATGAGCAGTTCTTC.